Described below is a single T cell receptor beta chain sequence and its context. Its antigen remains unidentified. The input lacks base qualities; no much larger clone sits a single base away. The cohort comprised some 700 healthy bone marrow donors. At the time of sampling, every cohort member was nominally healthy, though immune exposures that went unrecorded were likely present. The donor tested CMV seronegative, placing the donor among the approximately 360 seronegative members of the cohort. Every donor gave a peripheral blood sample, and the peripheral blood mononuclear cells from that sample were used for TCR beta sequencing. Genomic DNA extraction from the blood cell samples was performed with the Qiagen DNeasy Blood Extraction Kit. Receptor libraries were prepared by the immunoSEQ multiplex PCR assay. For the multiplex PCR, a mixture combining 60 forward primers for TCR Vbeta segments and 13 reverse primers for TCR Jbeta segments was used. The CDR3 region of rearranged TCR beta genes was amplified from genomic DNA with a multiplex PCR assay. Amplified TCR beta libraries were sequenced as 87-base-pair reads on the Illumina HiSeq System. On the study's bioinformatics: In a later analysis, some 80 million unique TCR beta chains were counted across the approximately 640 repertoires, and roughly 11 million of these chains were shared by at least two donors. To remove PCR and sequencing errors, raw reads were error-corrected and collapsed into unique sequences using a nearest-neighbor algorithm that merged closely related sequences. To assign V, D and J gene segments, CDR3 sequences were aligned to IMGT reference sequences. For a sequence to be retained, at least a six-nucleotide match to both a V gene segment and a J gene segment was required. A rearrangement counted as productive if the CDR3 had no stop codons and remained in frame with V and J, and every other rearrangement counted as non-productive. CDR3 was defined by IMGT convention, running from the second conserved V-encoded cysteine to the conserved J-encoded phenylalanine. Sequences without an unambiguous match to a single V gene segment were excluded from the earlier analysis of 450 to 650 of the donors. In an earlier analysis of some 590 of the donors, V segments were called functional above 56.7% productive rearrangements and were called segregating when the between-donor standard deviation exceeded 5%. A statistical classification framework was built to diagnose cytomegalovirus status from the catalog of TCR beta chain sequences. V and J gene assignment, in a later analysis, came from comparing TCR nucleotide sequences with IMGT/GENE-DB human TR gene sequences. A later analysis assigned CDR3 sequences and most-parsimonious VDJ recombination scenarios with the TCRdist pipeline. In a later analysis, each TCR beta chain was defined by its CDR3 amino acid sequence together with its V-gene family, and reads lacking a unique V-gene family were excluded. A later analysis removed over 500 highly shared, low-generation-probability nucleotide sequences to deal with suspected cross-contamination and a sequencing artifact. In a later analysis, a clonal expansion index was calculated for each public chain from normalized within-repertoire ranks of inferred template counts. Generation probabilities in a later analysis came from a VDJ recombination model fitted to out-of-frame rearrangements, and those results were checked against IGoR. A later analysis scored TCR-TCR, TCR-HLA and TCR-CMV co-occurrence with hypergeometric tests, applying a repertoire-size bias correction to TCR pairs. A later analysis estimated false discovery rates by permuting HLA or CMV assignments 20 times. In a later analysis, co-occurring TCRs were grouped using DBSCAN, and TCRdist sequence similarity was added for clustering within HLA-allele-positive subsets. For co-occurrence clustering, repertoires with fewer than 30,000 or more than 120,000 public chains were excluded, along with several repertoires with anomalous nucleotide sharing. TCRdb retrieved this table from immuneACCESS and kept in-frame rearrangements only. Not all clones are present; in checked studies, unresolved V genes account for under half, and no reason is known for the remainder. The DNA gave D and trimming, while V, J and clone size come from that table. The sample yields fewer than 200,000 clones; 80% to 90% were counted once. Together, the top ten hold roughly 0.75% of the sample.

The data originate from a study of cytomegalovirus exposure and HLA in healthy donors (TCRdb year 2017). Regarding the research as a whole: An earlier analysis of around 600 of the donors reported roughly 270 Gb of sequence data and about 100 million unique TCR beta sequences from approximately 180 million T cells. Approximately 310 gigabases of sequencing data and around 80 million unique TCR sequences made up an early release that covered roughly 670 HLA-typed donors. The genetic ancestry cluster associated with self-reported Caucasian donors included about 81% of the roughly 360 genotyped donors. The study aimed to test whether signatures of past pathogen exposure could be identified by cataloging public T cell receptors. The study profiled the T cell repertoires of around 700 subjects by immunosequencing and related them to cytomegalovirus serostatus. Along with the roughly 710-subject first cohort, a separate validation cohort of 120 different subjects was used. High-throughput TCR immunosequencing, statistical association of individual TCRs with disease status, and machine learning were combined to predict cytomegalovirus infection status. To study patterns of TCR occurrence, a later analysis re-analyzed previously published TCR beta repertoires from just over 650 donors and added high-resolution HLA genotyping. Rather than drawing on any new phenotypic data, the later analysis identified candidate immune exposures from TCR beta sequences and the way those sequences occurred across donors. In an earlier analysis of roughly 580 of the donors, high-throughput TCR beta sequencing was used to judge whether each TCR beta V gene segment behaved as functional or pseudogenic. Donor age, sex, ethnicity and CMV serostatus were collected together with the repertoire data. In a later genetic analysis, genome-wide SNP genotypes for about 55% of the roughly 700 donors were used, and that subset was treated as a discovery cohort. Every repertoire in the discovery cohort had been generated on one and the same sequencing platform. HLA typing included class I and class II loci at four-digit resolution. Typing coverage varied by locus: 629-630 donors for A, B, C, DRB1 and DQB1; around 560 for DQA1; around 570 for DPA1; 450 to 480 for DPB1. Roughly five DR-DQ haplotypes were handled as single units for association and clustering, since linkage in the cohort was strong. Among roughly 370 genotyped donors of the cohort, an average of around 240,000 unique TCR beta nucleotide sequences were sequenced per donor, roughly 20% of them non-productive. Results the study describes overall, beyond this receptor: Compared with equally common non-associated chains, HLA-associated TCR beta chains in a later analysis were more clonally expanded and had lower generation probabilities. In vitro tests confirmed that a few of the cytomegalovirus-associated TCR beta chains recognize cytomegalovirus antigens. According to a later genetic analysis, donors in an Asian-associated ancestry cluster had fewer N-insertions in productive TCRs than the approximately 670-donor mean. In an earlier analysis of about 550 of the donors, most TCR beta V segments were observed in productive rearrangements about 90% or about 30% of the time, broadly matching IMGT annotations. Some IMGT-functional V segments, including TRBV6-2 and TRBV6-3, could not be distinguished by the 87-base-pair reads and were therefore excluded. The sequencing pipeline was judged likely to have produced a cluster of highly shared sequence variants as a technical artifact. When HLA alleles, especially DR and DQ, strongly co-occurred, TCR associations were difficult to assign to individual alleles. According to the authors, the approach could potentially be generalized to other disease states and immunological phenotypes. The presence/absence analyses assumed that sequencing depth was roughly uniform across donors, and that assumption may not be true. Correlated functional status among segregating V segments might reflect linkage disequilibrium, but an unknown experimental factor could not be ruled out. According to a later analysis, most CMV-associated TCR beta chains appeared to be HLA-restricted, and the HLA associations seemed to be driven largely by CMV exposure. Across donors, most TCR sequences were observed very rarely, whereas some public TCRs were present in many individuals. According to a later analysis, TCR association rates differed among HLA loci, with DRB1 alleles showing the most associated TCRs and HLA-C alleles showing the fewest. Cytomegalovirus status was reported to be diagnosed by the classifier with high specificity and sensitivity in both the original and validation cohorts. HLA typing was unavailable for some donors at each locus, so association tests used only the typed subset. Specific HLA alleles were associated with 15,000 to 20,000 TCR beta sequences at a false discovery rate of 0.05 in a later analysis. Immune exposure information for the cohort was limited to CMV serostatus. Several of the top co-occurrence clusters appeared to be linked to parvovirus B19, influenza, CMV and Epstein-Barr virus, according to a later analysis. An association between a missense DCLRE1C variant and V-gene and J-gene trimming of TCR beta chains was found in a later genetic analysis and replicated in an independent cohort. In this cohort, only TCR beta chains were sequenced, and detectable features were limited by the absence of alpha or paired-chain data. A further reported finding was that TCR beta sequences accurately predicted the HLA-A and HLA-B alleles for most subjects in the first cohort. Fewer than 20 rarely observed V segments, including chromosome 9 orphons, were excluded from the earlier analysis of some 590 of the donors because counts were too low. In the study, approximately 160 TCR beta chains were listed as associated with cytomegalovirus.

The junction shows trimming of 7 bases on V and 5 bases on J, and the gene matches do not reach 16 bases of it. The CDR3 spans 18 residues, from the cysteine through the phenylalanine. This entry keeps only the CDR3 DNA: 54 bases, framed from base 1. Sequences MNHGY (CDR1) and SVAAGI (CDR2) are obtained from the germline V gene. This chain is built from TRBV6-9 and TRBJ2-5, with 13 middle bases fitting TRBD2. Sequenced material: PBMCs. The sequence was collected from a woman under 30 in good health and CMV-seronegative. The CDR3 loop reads CASKPGLAGVPSMETQYF. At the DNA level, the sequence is TGTGCCAGCAAACCCGGACTAGCGGGAGTTCCTTCGATGGAGACCCAGTACTTC.